The clone carrying this T cell receptor beta chain was detected only once. This specimen comes from a study of blood T cell repertoires in COVID-19. Whole-study context: The United States, Italy and Spain provided the acute and convalescent COVID-19 samples. T cells, B-cell-depleted T cells, or PBMCs supplied cDNA or gDNA.

The table came from immunoSEQ multiplex PCR; TCRdb's copy has only in-frame clones and leaves some out. The table records 140,000 or so clones, roughly 88% of them present only once. The CDR3 has 14 amino acids. From germline, CDR1 is SGHRS and CDR2 YFSETQ. V dropped 7 bases and J dropped 6 bases, with 19 bases sitting between them. Input material: peripheral blood. This chain connects TRBV5-1 to TRBJ1-1, with D possibly being TRBD1 (5 bases). The sequence came from a man aged 55 to 69 with active or convalescent COVID-19. CDR3 coding DNA: TGCGCCAGCTCACAGAAGGGAGGGGTCGCTGAAGCTTTCTTT. It specifies CASSQKGGVAEAFF.